This T cell receptor (beta chain) stems from a study of blood T cell repertoires in COVID-19. Study information: Both acute and convalescent COVID-19 samples were obtained from the United States, Italy and Spain.

In the study's own analysis: Cell counts per sample came from amplifying reference gene primers. TCRdb keeps only in-frame clones here, not all; method: immunoSEQ multiplex PCR. V, J and clone size were drawn from that table, and D and trimming were deduced from the DNA. This sample has some 340,000 clones, with roughly nine tenths found just once. Someone with COVID-19 had been met by exposed participants within 2 weeks before study entry. Germline CDR1 and CDR2: MNHNY and SVGAGI (reference sequence). The CDR3 length is 16 residues. The V end lost 4 bases, the J end lost 9 bases, and 19 bases lay between the germline ends.

The genes are TRBV6-6 and TRBJ1-6; D unclear. This TCR derives from a woman in her thirties who had been exposed to COVID-19. Specimen: PBMCs or T cells enriched from blood (not recorded which). CDR3 loop: CASSSPLRGWGSPLHF. The CDR3 nucleotides are TGTGCCAGCAGTTCCCCTCTGAGAGGGTGGGGTTCACCCCTCCACTTT.